This is a list of T cell receptor beta chains from one sample in a study of monozygotic twins with inflammatory bowel disease. Each CDR3 protein gets one entry in TCRdb, which reprocessed the 5' RACE reads and gives no DNA. In all, the sample yields about 450,000 distinct CDR3 sequences. Input material: blood. The receptors come from a human donor with ulcerative colitis or Crohn's disease, or a healthy co-twin of an affected twin (not recorded which). Each CDR3 is given with its conserved first and last residue.

j_call v_call cdr3_aa
TRBJ1-5 TRBV21-1 CASSKGRGLDQPQHF
TRBJ2-7 TRBV7-2 CASSLNYGDEQYF
TRBJ1-6 TRBV25-1 CASGNYNSPLHF
TRBJ1-5 TRBV19 CASSSDREVAQPQHF
TRBJ2-1 TRBV7-2 CASSSGTGDYNEQFF
TRBJ1-6 TRBV5-1 CASSLARDPRSSAYNSPLHF
TRBJ2-1 TRBV28 CASSFGKMSSYNEQFF
TRBJ2-3 TRBV5-1 CASSFSGQGSTDTQYF
TRBJ2-1 TRBV2 CASRSRLTAANNEQFF
TRBJ2-1 TRBV30 CAFITGTGNNEQFF
TRBJ2-1 TRBV5-1 CASSPRILLNEQFF
TRBJ2-7 TRBV19 CASSLQLAGSGYEQYF
TRBJ2-1 TRBV5-1 CASKFTQGNEQFF
TRBJ2-1 TRBV20-1 CSAPRQGNEQFF
TRBJ2-7 TRBV25-1 CASSPPNLYEQYF
TRBJ2-1 TRBV7-2 CASSLGGTSGGGEQFF
TRBJ2-1 TRBV7-8 CASSLRGENEQFF
TRBJ2-5 TRBV5-1 CASSLDGDQETQYF
TRBJ2-1 TRBV3-1 CASSQDLGLAVLFF
TRBJ1-5 TRBV6-5 CASKRGARQPQHF
TRBJ2-7 TRBV14 CASSQDLGVYEQYF
TRBJ2-1 TRBV5-1 CASSRRTSGQNNEQFF
TRBJ2-1 TRBV7-2 CASSLRIAGAQNEQFF
TRBJ2-5 TRBV7-9 CASSGSARETQYF
TRBJ2-6 TRBV5-1 CASSLWGGSGANVLTF
TRBJ1-5 TRBV7-9 CASSSKENNQPQHF
TRBJ1-1 TRBV12-3/TRBV12-4 CASSPGTEAFF
TRBJ2-3 TRBV7-3 CASSLNKISSTDTQYF
TRBJ1-6 TRBV7-6 CASSPGQGATYNSPLHF
TRBJ2-1 TRBV7-9 CASSPRSGRGVNEQFF
TRBJ2-1 TRBV5-1 CASSLMLGQGGNEQFF
TRBJ2-1 TRBV3-1 CASSLSTSGGSFF
TRBJ2-3 TRBV4-3 CASSQDLGPEAQYF
TRBJ2-5 TRBV7-3 CASSLSGGTETQYF
TRBJ2-7 TRBV12-3/TRBV12-4 CASSSTGGNREQYF
TRBJ1-6 TRBV12-3/TRBV12-4 CASSITGQNSPLHF
TRBJ2-3 TRBV12-3/TRBV12-4 CAITDYQSADTQYF
TRBJ2-2 TRBV15 CATHTSGGTNTGELFF
TRBJ1-2 TRBV20-1 CSAKPPGQNLYGYTF
TRBJ1-5 TRBV7-2 CASSLARGQGDQPQHF
TRBJ1-2 TRBV20-1 CSATSTGKTNYGYTF
TRBJ1-4 TRBV7-9 CASSLDGGGKLFF
TRBJ2-1 TRBV7-2 CASSFFPGSGEQFF
TRBJ2-7 TRBV28 CASKFWGQGSYEQYF
TRBJ2-1 TRBV6-2/TRBV6-3 CASSKTGDPYNEQFF
TRBJ2-5 TRBV7-2 CASSLIREGVGETQYF
TRBJ1-1 TRBV29-1 CSARAEALRRTEAFF
TRBJ2-6 TRBV4-2 CASSPQRRGVSGANVLTF
TRBJ1-4 TRBV7-9 CASSLGTANEKLFF
TRBJ2-1 TRBV7-6 CASSPGRDEQFF
TRBJ2-3 TRBV5-5 CASSLIRGSDTQYF
TRBJ2-2 TRBV27 CASRLGTGTGELFF
TRBJ2-2 TRBV21-1 CASSKSERQGVEELFF